This T cell receptor beta chain originates from a study of vaccination and CD4 T cells after COVID-19. Study summary: Convalescent patients were SARS-CoV-2 positive by nasal swab PCR; about nine mild, one severe.

Treatment reported: approximately nine-day PBMC culture with coronavirus spike peptide pools or control peptides (ViraFEST assay). T cells were expanded with peptide pools, and expanded clonotypes were identified by TCR sequencing. The V end lost 7 bases, the J end lost 0 bases, and 12 bases lay between the germline ends. Germline V CDR1 and CDR2: MNHNS, SASEGT. The CDR3 has 14 amino acids. Once obtained from cultured CD4+ T cells, the DNA was sequenced using the Oncomine TCR Beta short-read assay. TCRdb fed the PCR reads into MiXCR, producing one record per CDR3 protein. The top ten hold more than 8% of the sample, which has 14,000 to 15,000 distinct CDR3 sequences, 43% seen once. Concerning this clonotype: Its target is unknown.

The sequence came from a human donor who had recovered from COVID-19. Sequencing was performed on CD4+ T cells from blood, cultured in vitro. The gene calls are TRBV6-1 and TRBJ1-1, with TRBD1 as a possible D gene (6 bases). CDR3: CASTVQGMNTEAFF. The CDR3 DNA is TGTGCCAGCACCGTCCAGGGGATGAACACTGAAGCTTTCTTT.